The sequence of this TCR beta chain was determined in a study of blood T cell repertoires in COVID-19. Study summary: COVID-19 samples, acute and convalescent, were from the United States, Italy and Spain.

The CDR3 has 16 residues. The germline V gene encodes CDR1 SGHNT and CDR2 YENEEA. J gave up 2 bases and V 1 base, and 2 bases lay outside the gene matches. In the authors' workflow: Scientists estimated how many nucleated cells there were by amplifying reference gene primers. Using immunoSEQ multiplex PCR, the repertoire was profiled, and TCRdb retains in-frame clones only, with some absent. D and trimming come from the DNA, and the V and J calls and clone size come from that table. The repertoire holds some 250,000 clones, with about 84% as singletons. The TCR originated in a woman aged 80 or older with acute or convalescent COVID-19. The rearrangement links TRBV11-3 to TRBJ2-5, with TRBD1 matching 12 bases. Sequenced: peripheral blood. The CDR3 here is CASSLGGQGAQETQYF. The CDR3 bases are TGTGCCAGCAGCTTAGGGGGACAGGGGGCACAAGAGACCCAGTACTTC. Drawing the rest from reference TRBV11-3 and TRBJ2-5, the complete variable domain is EAGVVQSPRYKIIEKKQPVAFWCNPISGHNTLYWYLQNLGQGPELLIRYENEEAVDDSQLPKDRFSAERLKGVDSTLKIQPAELGDSAVYLCASSLGGQGAQETQYFGPGTRLLVL.